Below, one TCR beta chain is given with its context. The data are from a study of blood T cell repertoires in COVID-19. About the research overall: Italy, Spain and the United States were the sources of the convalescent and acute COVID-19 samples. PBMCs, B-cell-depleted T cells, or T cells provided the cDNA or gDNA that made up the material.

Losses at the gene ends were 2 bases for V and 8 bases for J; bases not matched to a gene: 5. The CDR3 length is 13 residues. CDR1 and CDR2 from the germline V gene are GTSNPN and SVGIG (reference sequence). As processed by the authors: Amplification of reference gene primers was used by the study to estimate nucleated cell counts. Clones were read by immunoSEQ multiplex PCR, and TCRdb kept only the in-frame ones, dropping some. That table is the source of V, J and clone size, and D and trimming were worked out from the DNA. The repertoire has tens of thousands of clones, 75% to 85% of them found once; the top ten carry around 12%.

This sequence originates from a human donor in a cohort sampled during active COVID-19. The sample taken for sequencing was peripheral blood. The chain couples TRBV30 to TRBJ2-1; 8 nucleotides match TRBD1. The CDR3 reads CAWSISTGDEQFF. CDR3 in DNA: TGTGCCTGGAGTATCTCGACAGGGGATGAGCAGTTCTTC.